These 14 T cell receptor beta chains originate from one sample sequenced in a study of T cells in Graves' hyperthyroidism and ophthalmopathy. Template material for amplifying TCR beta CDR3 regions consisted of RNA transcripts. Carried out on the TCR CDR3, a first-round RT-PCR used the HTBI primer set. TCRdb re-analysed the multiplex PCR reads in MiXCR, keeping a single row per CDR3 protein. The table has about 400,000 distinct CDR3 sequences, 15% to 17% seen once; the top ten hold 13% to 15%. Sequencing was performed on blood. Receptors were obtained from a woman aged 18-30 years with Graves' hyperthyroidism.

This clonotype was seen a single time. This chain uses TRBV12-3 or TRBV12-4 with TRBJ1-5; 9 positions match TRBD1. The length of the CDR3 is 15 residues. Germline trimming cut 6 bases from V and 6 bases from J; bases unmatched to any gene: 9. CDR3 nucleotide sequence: TGTGCCAGCAGAAACCGACAGGGGGAGGGTCAGCCCCAGCATTTT. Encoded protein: CASRNRQGEGQPQHF.

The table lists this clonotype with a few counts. Here the CDR3 reads CASSQDLGLAASYNEQFF. CDR3 nucleotide sequence: TGTGCCAGCAGCCAAGATCTGGGACTAGCGGCCTCCTACAATGAGCAGTTCTTC. The chain uses TRBV4-2 and TRBJ2-1; 11 nucleotides agree with TRBD2. V was clipped by 0 bases and J by 0 bases; unmatched bases: 4. CDR3 size: 18 residues. From germline, CDR1 is LGHNA and CDR2 YNFKEQ.

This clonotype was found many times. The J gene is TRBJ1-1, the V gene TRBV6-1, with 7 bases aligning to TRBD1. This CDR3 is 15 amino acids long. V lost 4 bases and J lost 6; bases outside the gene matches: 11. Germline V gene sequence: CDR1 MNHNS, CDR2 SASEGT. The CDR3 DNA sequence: TGTGCCAGCAGTGGACCGAGGGGGCGCGCCTCTGAAGCTTTCTTT. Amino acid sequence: CASSGPRGRASEAFF.

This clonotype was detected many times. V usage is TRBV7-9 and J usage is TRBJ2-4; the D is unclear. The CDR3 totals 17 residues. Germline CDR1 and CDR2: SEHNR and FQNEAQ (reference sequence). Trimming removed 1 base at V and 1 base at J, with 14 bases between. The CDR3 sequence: CASSLVGSGYAKNIQYF. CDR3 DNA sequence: TGTGCCAGCAGCTTAGTGGGTTCCGGGTACGCCAAAAACATTCAGTACTTC. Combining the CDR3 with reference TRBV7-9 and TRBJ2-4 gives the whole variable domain DTGVSQNPRHKITKRGQNVTFRCDPISEHNRLYWYRQTLGQGPEFLTYFQNEAQLEKSRLLSDRFSAERPKGSFSTLEIQRTEQGDSAMYLCASSLVGSGYAKNIQYFGAGTRLSVL.

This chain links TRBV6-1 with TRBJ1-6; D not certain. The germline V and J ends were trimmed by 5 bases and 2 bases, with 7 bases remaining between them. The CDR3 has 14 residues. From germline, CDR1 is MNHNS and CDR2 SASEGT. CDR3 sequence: CASSRRPYNSPLHF. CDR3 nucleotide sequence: TGTGCCAGCAGTCGGCGGCCCTATAATTCACCCCTCCACTTT.

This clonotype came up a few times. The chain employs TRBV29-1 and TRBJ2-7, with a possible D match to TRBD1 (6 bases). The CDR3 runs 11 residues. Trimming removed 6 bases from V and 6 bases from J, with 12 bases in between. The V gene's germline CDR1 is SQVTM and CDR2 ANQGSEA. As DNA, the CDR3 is TGCAGCGTCGTACAGGGACCCGAGCAGTACTTC. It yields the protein CSVVQGPEQYF.

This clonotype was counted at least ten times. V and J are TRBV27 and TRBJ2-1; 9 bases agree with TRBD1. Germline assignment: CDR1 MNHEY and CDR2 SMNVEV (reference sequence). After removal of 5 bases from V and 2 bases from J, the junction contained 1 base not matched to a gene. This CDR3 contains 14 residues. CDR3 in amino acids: CASSRTGAYNEQFF. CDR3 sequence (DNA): TGTGCCAGCAGTCGGACAGGGGCCTACAATGAGCAGTTCTTC.

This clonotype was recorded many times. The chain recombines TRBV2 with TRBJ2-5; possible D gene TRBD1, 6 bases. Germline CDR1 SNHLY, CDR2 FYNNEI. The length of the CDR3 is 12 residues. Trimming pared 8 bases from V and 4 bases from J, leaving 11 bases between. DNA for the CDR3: TGTGCCAGCCTATTGGGGGCAGAGACCCAGTACTTC. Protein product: CASLLGAETQYF.

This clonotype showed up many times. DNA for the CDR3: TGTGCCACCAGTGAGCCCAGGGGACGCGGGGAGACCCAGTACTTC. Residues: CATSEPRGRGETQYF. The rearrangement uses TRBV24-1 and TRBJ2-5; TRBD1 is a possible D gene (6 bases). CDR1 is KGHDR, CDR2 SFDVKD, per germline. This CDR3 spans 15 amino acids. The ends were cut back, 4 bases at V and 5 bases at J, with 16 bases in the middle.

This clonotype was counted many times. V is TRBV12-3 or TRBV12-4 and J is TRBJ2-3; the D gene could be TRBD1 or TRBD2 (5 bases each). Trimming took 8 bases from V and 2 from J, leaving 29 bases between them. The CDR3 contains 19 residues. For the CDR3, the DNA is TGTGCCAGCGGTTCGGGACGGACTGGCCCCGAATCGATCACAGATACGCAGTATTTT. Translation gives CASGSGRTGPESITDTQYF.

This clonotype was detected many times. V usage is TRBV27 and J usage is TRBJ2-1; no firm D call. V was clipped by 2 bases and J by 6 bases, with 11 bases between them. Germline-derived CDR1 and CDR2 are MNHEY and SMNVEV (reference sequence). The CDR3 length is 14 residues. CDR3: CASSLLGSGNEQFF. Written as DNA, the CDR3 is TGTGCCAGCAGTTTACTGGGGTCGGGCAATGAGCAGTTCTTC.

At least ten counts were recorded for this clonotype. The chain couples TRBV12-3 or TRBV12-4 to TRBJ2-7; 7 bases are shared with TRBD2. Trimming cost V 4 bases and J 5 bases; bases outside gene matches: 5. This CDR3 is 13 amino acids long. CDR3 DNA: TGTGCCAGCAGTTGGGGACTATCGCACGAGCAGTACTTC. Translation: CASSWGLSHEQYF.

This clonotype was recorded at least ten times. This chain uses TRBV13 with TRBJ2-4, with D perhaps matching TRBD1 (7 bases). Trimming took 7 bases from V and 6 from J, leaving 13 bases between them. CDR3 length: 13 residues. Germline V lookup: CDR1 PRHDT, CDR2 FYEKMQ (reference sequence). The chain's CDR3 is CASTFQGGNIQYF. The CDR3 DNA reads TGTGCCAGCACCTTCCAGGGGGGAAACATTCAGTACTTC.

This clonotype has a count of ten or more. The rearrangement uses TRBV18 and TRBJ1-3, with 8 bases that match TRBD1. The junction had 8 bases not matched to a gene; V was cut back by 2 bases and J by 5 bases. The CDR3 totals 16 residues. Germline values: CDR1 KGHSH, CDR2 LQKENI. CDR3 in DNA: TGTGCCAGCTCACCAGGGACAGGCTTTCGAAGAAACACCATATATTTT. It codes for CASSPGTGFRRNTIYF. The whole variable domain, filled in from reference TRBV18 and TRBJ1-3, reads NAGVMQNPRHLVRRRGQEARLRCSPMKGHSHVYWYRQLPEEGLKFMVYLQKENIIDESGMPKERFSAEFPKEGPSILRIQQVVRGDSAAYFCASSPGTGFRRNTIYFGEGSWLTVV.